This T cell receptor beta chain came from a study of blood T cell repertoires in COVID-19 (dated by TCRdb to the early 2020s). About the full investigation: Samples covering the acute and convalescent phases of COVID-19 were provided by collaborators in the United States, Italy and Spain. Where HLA class I and class II types were available, the types were taken from metadata supplied by the sample provider, not from assay-based typing. The repertoires were released in a freely available public database intended as a resource for research on the immune response to SARS-CoV-2. Deeply sampled blood TCRbeta repertoires from subjects exposed to, actively infected with, or recovered from COVID-19 were included in the dataset. The material from the prospective study consisted of cDNA or gDNA derived from T cells, B-cell-depleted T cells, or PBMCs. The sample metadata nearly always contained a de-identified subject ID, COVID-19 status, age in years and sex. Samples came from the ongoing ImmuneRACE study (first 160 participants) plus 1,254 subjects from 6 global collaborators. Overall study outcomes, separate from this receptor: How much clinical and demographic metadata was included differed by source and by participant, and the metadata was provided uncurated.

In Seattle, one collaborating source enrolled patients while the infection was active and tracked those patients longitudinally over the course of disease. The collaborating institutions used their own protocols to collect whole blood in K2EDTA tubes. For TCRbeta analysis, collaborators shipped samples in one of three forms: frozen whole blood, isolated PBMCs, or DNA extracted from either of those sample types. The CDR3 has 12 amino acids, counting the end cysteine and phenylalanine. CDR3 DNA is the only sequence kept; it has 36 bases, read in frame from the first base. The junction shows trimming of 7 bases on V and 4 bases on J, plus 10 bases between the germline ends. CDR1 and CDR2 were assigned from the germline V gene as SQVTM and ANQGSEA. TCRbeta CDR3 regions were amplified from genomic DNA using the immunoSEQ Assay, a bias-controlled multiplex PCR. For the original study's pipeline: The number of nucleated cells in each sample was estimated from the amplification of reference gene primers within the assay. To quantify the absolute abundance of each unique TCRbeta CDR3 rearrangement, sequence reads were collapsed and filtered. For each sample, productive Simpson clonality was calculated by taking the square root of Simpson's diversity index across productive rearrangements. The immuneACCESS repertoire file appears here via TCRdb, limited to in-frame rearrangements. These files lack a portion of the clones; in checked studies, under half of the deficit traces to unresolved V genes, and the cause of the others is not known. V and J calls and clone size are those listed in that table; D and trimming were worked out from the DNA. Recorded for this sample are a few hundred thousand clones; roughly 90% of them occurred a single time. Of the sample, around 3% falls within the top ten clones.

Comments on this clone: No cognate antigen has been identified for it. No per-base quality is available; no much larger clone lies one base away.

The source is a woman in her thirties with COVID-19, enrolled during active disease. The chain employs TRBV29-1 and TRBJ1-4, and perhaps TRBD1 as D gene, on 5 matching bases. The sequencing sample was made of peripheral blood. The CDR3 amino acid sequence is: CSATGVNEKLFF. The nucleotide sequence is TGCAGCGCCACAGGAGTTAATGAAAAACTGTTTTTT. When the CDR3 is completed using the reference TRBV29-1 and TRBJ1-4 genes on either side, the full variable domain is SAVISQKPSRDICQRGTSLTIQCQVDSQVTMMFWYRQQPGQSLTLIATANQGSEATYESGFVIDKFPISRPNLTFSTLTVSNMSPEDSSIYLCSATGVNEKLFFGSGTQLSVL.